The clone carrying this T cell receptor beta chain appeared many times. The target antigen is unknown. This sample was included in a study of human T cells and chemical hapten exposure. Study in general: The study enrolled mostly female patients with alopecia areata, totalis or universalis.

This sample's time point: patch test 1, 2 weeks after DPC sensitization. Indicated treatment: therapeutic diphenylcyclopropenone sensitization with weekly scalp DPC. At every patch-test visit, blood was drawn before the patch test was applied. During construction of the library, unique molecular identifiers were attached to individual cDNA molecules for quantitative, reproducible TCR counting. TCRdb called the RACE reads again in MiXCR, with one record for every CDR3 protein. The sample lists around 71,000 distinct CDR3 sequences, around 9.8% seen once, with more than 2.5% in the top ten. V gave up 10 bases and J gave up 2 bases, with 24 bases separating them. The CDR3 contains 16 residues. Germline V lookup: CDR1 SNHLY, CDR2 FYNNEI. The study's findings and limits: No shift was seen in TCRs above 1 in 1000 frequency with DPC sensitization.

Sequences were derived from whole blood, sampled in connection with sensitization to the hapten diphenylcyclopropenone (DPC). This sequence was found in a woman aged 40 to 50 with alopecia areata. Some clones in this sample may be carry-over from other donors' samples. The chain is built from TRBV2 and TRBJ2-7, with a weak D call TRBD2 (6 bases). CDR3 nucleotides: TGTGCCACGGTAAACATTGGGACTGATGTAACCTACGAGCAGTACTTC. It translates to CATVNIGTDVTYEQYF.